This passage covers 4 T cell receptor beta chains from one sample sequenced in a study of blood T cells in healthy people across ages. Primed by a sample-barcoded 5' primer and a J-beta primer mix, a second PCR proceeded for 7 to 11 cycles. TCRdb redid the calling of the 5' RACE reads with MiXCR, one entry per CDR3 protein. The table has hundreds of thousands of distinct CDR3 sequences, approximately 40% seen once; the top ten hold about 30%. The sequenced material came from blood. The receptors derive from an elderly man in good health.

Of note for this clonotype: Since a much larger clone is just one base distant, this may be a read error. J is TRBJ2-5 and V is TRBV6-2 or TRBV6-3; D unresolved. The CDR3 spans 12 residues. CDR1 and CDR2 from the germline V gene are MNHEY and SVGEGT. DNA for the CDR3: TGTGACAGCAGTTACGCCAAAGAGACCCAGTACTTC. It is translated as CDSSYAKETQYF.

V and J are TRBV30 and TRBJ1-2; D is perhaps TRBD1 (6 bases). With 5 bases removed from V and 8 bases from J, the gap between germline ends came to 18 bases. CDR1 and CDR2 from the germline V gene are GTSNPN and SVGIG (reference sequence). CDR3 length: 13 amino acids. The CDR3 here is CAWGTRGLDGYTF. CDR3 bases: TGTGCCTGGGGCACTAGGGGGTTGGACGGCTACACCTTC.

The rearrangement uses TRBV11-3 and TRBJ2-5; 8 positions agree with TRBD2. V lost 5 bases to trimming and J lost 2 bases; unmatched junction nucleotides: 7. The germline V gene encodes CDR1 SGHNT and CDR2 YENEEA. The CDR3 totals 15 residues. CDR3 DNA: TGTGCCAGCAGCCGGGGGGGGTCAACTCAAGAGACCCAGTACTTC. Its translation is CASSRGGSTQETQYF.

This chain joins TRBV30 and TRBJ1-1; D call uncertain. V was pared by 6 bases and J by 1 base, with 12 bases between. The germline CDR1 and CDR2 sequences are GTSNPN and SVGIG (reference sequence). There are 13 residues in the CDR3. CDR3 region: CACQPQANTEAFF. CDR3 DNA sequence: TGTGCCTGCCAACCCCAGGCGAACACTGAAGCTTTCTTT. Looking up the rest from reference TRBV30 and TRBJ1-1 gives the full variable domain: SQTIHQWPATLVQPVGSPLSLECTVEGTSNPNLYWYRQAAGRGLQLLFYSVGIGQISSEVPQNLSASRPQDRQFILSSKKLLLSDSGFYLCACQPQANTEAFFGQGTRLTVV.